The 20 T cell receptor beta chains presented below share a single source sample, sequenced in a study of blood T cell repertoires in COVID-19. Measured with immunoSEQ multiplex PCR; TCRdb has only the in-frame clones, and not every one. This sample yields over 200,000 clones, of which 80% to 90% are seen a single time; approximately 2% belongs to the top ten. The source material was PBMCs or T cells enriched from blood (not recorded which). Receptors originate from a woman in her fifties or sixties who had recovered from COVID-19.

The CDR3 sequence is CASSSDRGPNQPQHF. CDR3 sequence (DNA): TGTGCCAGCAGCTCCGACAGGGGACCCAATCAGCCCCAGCATTTT. The chain carries TRBV7-9 and TRBJ1-5, with TRBD1 identical over 8 bases. The CDR3 has 15 residues. V lost 4 bases, J lost 3 bases, and 5 bases stayed unmatched. Germline assignment: CDR1 SEHNR and CDR2 FQNEAQ (reference sequence).

This rearrangement joins TRBV9 to TRBJ1-1; D gene ambiguous. The CDR3 covers 14 residues. Germline CDR1 reads SGDLS; CDR2 reads YYNGEE. Trimming shortened V by 4 bases and J by 2 bases, and 12 bases separated the two germline ends. Here the CDR3 DNA reads TGTGCCAGCAGCCAAGCCGGGTTCAACACTGAAGCTTTCTTT. Protein sequence: CASSQAGFNTEAFF.

This clone was seen only once. CDR3 nucleotide sequence: TGTGCCAGCAGTTTATTCAGGGGGACTGAAGCTTTCTTT. Translated: CASSLFRGTEAFF. The gene calls are TRBV28 and TRBJ1-1; 7 bases match TRBD1. The ends lost 1 base at V and 5 bases at J; junction bases unmatched: 1. This CDR3 comprises 13 residues. Germline-derived CDR1 and CDR2 are MDHEN and SYDVKM. Based on the CDR3 plus reference TRBV28 and TRBJ1-1, the full variable domain is DVKVTQSSRYLVKRTGEKVFLECVQDMDHENMFWYRQDPGLGLRLIYFSYDVKMKEKGDIPEGYSVSREKKERFSLILESASTNQTSMYLCASSLFRGTEAFFGQGTRLTVV.

On this clone: Within the sample, other DNA sequences also encode this same CDR3. V usage is TRBV11-3 and J usage is TRBJ1-1; D not resolved. V was cut by 5 bases and J by 1 base, with 8 bases left in between. CDR1 is SGHNT and CDR2 is YENEEA in the germline V gene. The CDR3 consists of 13 residues. CDR3 DNA sequence: TGTGCCAGCAGCCCCCGGGGGAACACTGAAGCTTTCTTT. It encodes CASSPRGNTEAFF.

The gene calls are TRBV5-6 and TRBJ2-3; tentatively, D is TRBD2 (5 bases). CDR1 is SGHDT, CDR2 YYEEEE, per germline. The CDR3 is 16 amino acids. The V and J ends lost 1 base and 1 base respectively, with 13 bases between them. The CDR3 is CASSLRPGLGTDTQYF. CDR3 nucleotides: TGTGCCAGCAGCTTGCGACCGGGGTTGGGCACAGATACGCAGTATTTT. Drawing the rest from reference TRBV5-6 and TRBJ2-3, the complete variable domain is DAGVTQSPTHLIKTRGQQVTLRCSPKSGHDTVSWYQQALGQGPQFIFQYYEEEERQRGNFPDRFSGHQFPNYSSELNVNALLLGDSALYLCASSLRPGLGTDTQYFGPGTRLTVL.

This clone was recorded a few times. The rearrangement links TRBV6-5 to TRBJ1-2; 7 positions agree with TRBD1. Germline lookup yields CDR1 MNHEY and CDR2 SVGAGI. V lost 8 bases, J lost 5 bases, and 8 bases stayed unmatched. The CDR3 length is 13 residues. The chain's CDR3 is CASGGTVVYGYTF. The CDR3, as DNA: TGTGCCAGCGGAGGGACAGTTGTATATGGCTACACCTTC.

This clone was observed a few times. The chain employs TRBV18 and TRBJ1-4, with a weak D call TRBD1 (6 bases). Germline-derived CDR1 and CDR2 are KGHSH and LQKENI. V lost 5 bases to trimming and J lost 3 bases, with 13 bases between them. This CDR3 contains 15 residues. The CDR3 is CASSSRQVSNEKLFF. The CDR3 DNA is TGTGCCAGCTCATCGAGACAGGTTTCTAATGAAAAACTGTTTTTT.

The rearrangement links TRBV29-1 to TRBJ2-3; TRBD1 aligns across 8 bases. The junction had 7 bases not matched to a gene; V was cut back by 6 bases and J by 5 bases. Germline-derived CDR1 and CDR2 are SQVTM and ANQGSEA. This CDR3 is built from 13 residues. CDR3 sequence reads: CSVIQGAKDTQYF. The CDR3 coding sequence is TGCAGCGTAATTCAGGGGGCTAAAGATACGCAGTATTTT.

The chain links TRBV20-1 to TRBJ2-3; D is uncertain. With 6 bases removed from V and 7 bases from J, the gap between germline ends came to 11 bases. Per the germline V gene, CDR1 is DFQATT and CDR2 is SNEGSKA (reference sequence). This CDR3 has 11 residues. The CDR3: CSAWSWNTQYF. CDR3 DNA sequence: TGCAGTGCCTGGAGTTGGAATACGCAGTATTTT.

V and J are TRBV20-1 and TRBJ2-7; the match to TRBD2 covers 13 bases. The V and J ends lost 3 bases and 1 base, in that order; junction bases with no gene match: 9. Germline V gene data show CDR1 as DFQATT and CDR2 as SNEGSKA (reference sequence). The CDR3 has 17 residues. CDR3 sequence (DNA): TGCAGTGCTAGTCCCGGGACTAGCGGGACCATTTCCTACGAGCAGTACTTC. Its protein product is CSASPGTSGTISYEQYF.

This chain connects TRBV18 to TRBJ2-1; 9 bases map to TRBD2. This CDR3 comprises 18 residues. V was pared by 0 bases and J by 4 bases, with 10 bases of the junction left unmatched. Germline V lookup: CDR1 KGHSH, CDR2 LQKENI. The CDR3 DNA reads TGTGCCAGCTCACCACCCATCTGGGCGGGAGGGGATTACAATGAGCAGTTCTTC. Protein product: CASSPPIWAGGDYNEQFF.

This chain connects TRBV28 to TRBJ2-7; 9 bases agree with TRBD1. The CDR3 is 14 residues long. Looked up from germline, CDR1 is MDHEN and CDR2 is SYDVKM. Trimming at V came to 5 bases and at J to 7 bases, leaving 9 bases not matched to a gene. CDR3 sequence: CASSPKDRGIEQYF. In DNA, the CDR3 is TGTGCCAGCAGTCCTAAGGACAGGGGAATAGAGCAGTACTTC.

The chain recombines TRBV6-5 with TRBJ2-7; D might be TRBD2 (5 bases). Trimming removed 2 bases at V and 1 base at J, with 12 bases between. Germline V gives CDR1 MNHEY, CDR2 SVGAGI. This CDR3 comprises 15 residues. CDR3 sequence reads: CASSYLYGVSYEQYF. CDR3 in DNA: TGTGCCAGCAGTTACCTTTACGGGGTTTCCTACGAGCAGTACTTC.

This chain uses TRBV11-2 with TRBJ1-2; perhaps TRBD1 as D (5 bases). Looked up from germline, CDR1 is SGHAT and CDR2 is FQNNGV. The V gene lost 5 bases and the J gene lost 6 bases, with 19 bases spanning the gap. The CDR3 runs to 15 residues. In nucleotides, the CDR3 is TGTGCCAGCAGCCCCACTGCCGGGGGGAAGAATGGCTACACCTTC. It specifies CASSPTAGGKNGYTF.

The chain has TRBV5-1 and TRBJ2-7, with D perhaps TRBD2 (5 bases). This CDR3 has 15 amino acids. Germline values: CDR1 SGHRS, CDR2 YFSETQ. V gave up 0 bases and J gave up 7 bases, with 17 bases separating them. CDR3 sequence reads: CASSLEGGWTGEQYF. For the CDR3, the DNA is TGCGCCAGCAGCTTGGAGGGCGGCTGGACGGGGGAGCAGTACTTC.

The rearrangement uses TRBV30 and TRBJ1-2, with D tentatively TRBD1 (6 bases). The CDR3 extends over 12 amino acids. The germline V gene has CDR1 GTSNPN and CDR2 SVGIG (reference sequence). V dropped 8 bases and J dropped 8 bases, with 18 bases sitting between them. In nucleotides, the CDR3 is TGTGCCGGGGGCTGGAGGGAGAGAGGCTACACCTTC. Protein sequence: CAGGWRERGYTF.

The chain uses TRBV7-2 and TRBJ1-2; 9 bases line up with TRBD1. The CDR3 is made up of 16 amino acids. V gave up 4 bases and J gave up 4 bases; unmatched junction bases: 10. Germline V gene lookup returns CDR1 SGHTA and CDR2 FQGNSA. The CDR3 here is CASSSPDRGLFYGYTF. CDR3 nucleotide sequence: TGTGCCAGCAGCTCTCCGGACAGGGGTTTGTTCTATGGCTACACCTTC.

The CDR3 protein is CASSLEPSGIGGGELFF. The CDR3, as DNA: TGCGCCAGCAGCTTGGAACCTAGCGGGATAGGAGGCGGGGAGCTGTTTTTT. The chain links TRBV5-1 to TRBJ2-2; 9 bases match TRBD2. The CDR3 contains 17 residues. The V gene's germline CDR1 is SGHRS and CDR2 YFSETQ. V was clipped by 0 bases and J by 7 bases; unmatched bases: 10.

This clone was seen only once. The chain is built from TRBV5-8 and TRBJ1-4; 7 positions match TRBD1. This CDR3 is built from 15 residues. After removal of 3 bases from V and 6 bases from J, the junction contained 8 bases not matched to a gene. CDR1 and CDR2 from the germline V gene are SGHTS and YDEGEE. The CDR3 bases are TGTGCCAGCAGCTATCCCGGGACAGCAGATGAAAAACTGTTTTTT. This codes for CASSYPGTADEKLFF.

The V and J genes are TRBV27 and TRBJ2-5, with D perhaps matching TRBD1 (5 bases). CDR1 MNHEY and CDR2 SMNVEV come from the germline V gene (reference sequence). Between the trimmed V and J ends, which lost 4 bases and 2 bases, there was a span of 8 bases. There are 13 residues in the CDR3. The CDR3 spells CASSSRQQETQYF. CDR3 DNA: TGTGCCAGCAGTTCACGACAGCAAGAGACCCAGTACTTC.